This TCR beta chain was obtained from a study of blood T cell repertoires in COVID-19. About the study: The United States, Italy and Spain were the sources of the acute and convalescent COVID-19 samples. T cells, B-cell-depleted T cells, or PBMCs provided the cDNA or gDNA that served as material.

Per the original methods: For nucleated cells, counts were estimated from reference gene primer amplification. The data were produced by immunoSEQ multiplex PCR, yet TCRdb's version contains in-frame clones alone and is incomplete. That table supplies the V and J calls and clone size; D and trimming were determined from the DNA. This table has tens of thousands of clones, around 87% appearing once. This CDR3 has 16 amino acids. Trimming removed 3 bases from V and 7 bases from J; junction bases left unmatched: 14. Germline CDR1 reads LGHDT; CDR2 reads YNNKEL (reference sequence). Material: peripheral blood. The sequence was collected from a human donor with active COVID-19. The donor label of this sample is uncertain. The gene calls are TRBV3-1 (or the pseudogene TRBV3-2) and TRBJ1-2; 7 bases fit TRBD1. The CDR3 sequence: CASSQTGYPLSGGYTF. For the CDR3, the DNA is TGTGCCAGCAGCCAGACAGGGTATCCATTATCCGGTGGCTACACCTTC.